Below, one T cell receptor (beta chain) is given with its context. The CDR3 loop spans 14 amino acids. Germline CDR1 SQVTM, CDR2 ANQGSEA. The ends lost 5 bases at V and 7 bases at J; junction bases unmatched: 8. This sample is drawn from a study of blood T cell repertoires in COVID-19. Some clones are missing from TCRdb's copy, which holds only in-frame ones; the method was immunoSEQ multiplex PCR. The sample holds a few hundred thousand clones, 80% seen once. The clonotype originates from a young man with acute COVID-19. The sequenced sample was PBMCs or T cells enriched from blood (not recorded which). The rearrangement links TRBV29-1 to TRBJ2-1, with 10 bases fitting TRBD1. CDR3 sequence (DNA): TGCAGCGTTAAGCCGGGACAGGGGTTTAATGAGCAGTTCTTC. Its translation: CSVKPGQGFNEQFF.